This T cell receptor (beta chain) was profiled in a study of shared clonotypes between healthy human individuals. As for the study in general: Used for every donor were three CD4 naive, three CD4 memory, two CD8 naive and one CD8 memory plate. Broader study findings: The expectation was that sequencing depth would affect clonotype sharing among donors.

Naive CD8 populations comprised CD45RO-negative cells positively selected for CCR7, excluding terminally differentiated effector memory CD45RA+ cells. CDR1 is MGHRA, CDR2 YSYEKL, per germline. The CDR3 runs to 16 residues. The V end was cut by 1 base, the J end by 3 bases, with 12 bases between. In regard to this clone: What it binds is unknown.

Assay: immunoSEQ multiplex PCR; the TCRdb copy retains only in-frame clones and omits some. The sample contains about 2 million clones, around 96% of which appear only once. This chain joins TRBV4-1 and TRBJ2-2, with D uncertain. Sequencing input: naive CD8+ T cells sorted from blood. The sequence derives from a young man in good health. The CDR3 nucleotides are TGCGCCAGCAGCCAAGCCCCAGACGTCCACACCGGGGAGCTGTTTTTT. Translation gives CASSQAPDVHTGELFF.